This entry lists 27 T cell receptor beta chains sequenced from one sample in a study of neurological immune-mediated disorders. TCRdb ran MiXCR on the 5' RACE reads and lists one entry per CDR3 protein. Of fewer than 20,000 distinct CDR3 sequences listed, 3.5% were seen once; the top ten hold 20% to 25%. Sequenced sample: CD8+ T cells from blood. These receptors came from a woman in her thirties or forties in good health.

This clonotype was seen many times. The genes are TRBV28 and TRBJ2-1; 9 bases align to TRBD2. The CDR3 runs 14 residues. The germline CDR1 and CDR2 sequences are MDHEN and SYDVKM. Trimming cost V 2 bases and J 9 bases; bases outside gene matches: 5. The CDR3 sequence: CASSLSGRFTEQFF. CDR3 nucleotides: TGTGCCAGCAGTTTAAGCGGGAGGTTTACTGAGCAGTTCTTC.

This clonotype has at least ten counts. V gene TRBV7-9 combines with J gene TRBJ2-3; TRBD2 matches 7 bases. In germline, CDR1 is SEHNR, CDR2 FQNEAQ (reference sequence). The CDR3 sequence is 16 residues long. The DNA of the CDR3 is TGTGCTGATTCTGGGCGGGAGAAGGTTAACACAGATACGCAGTATTTT. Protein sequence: CADSGREKVNTDTQYF.

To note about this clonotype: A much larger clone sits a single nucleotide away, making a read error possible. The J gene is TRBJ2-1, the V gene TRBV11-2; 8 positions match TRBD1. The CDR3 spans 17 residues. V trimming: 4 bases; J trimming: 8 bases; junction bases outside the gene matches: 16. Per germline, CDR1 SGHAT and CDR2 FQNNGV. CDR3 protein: CASSYLTGDPRKDEQFF. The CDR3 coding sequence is TGTGCCAGCAGCTACCTGACAGGGGACCCCCGGAAGGATGAGCAGTTCTTC.

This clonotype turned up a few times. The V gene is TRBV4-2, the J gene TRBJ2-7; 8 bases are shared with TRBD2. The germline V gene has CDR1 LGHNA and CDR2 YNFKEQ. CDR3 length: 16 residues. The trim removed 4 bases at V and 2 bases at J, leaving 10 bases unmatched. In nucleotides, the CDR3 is TGTGCCAGCAGCCTAGGCCAGACTAGCGAACCCTACGAGCAGTACTTC. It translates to CASSLGQTSEPYEQYF.

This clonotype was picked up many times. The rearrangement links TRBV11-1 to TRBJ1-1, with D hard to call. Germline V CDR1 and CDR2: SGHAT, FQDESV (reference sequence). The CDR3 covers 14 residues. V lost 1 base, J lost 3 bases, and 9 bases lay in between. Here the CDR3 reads CASSLGGGYTEAFF. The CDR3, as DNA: TGTGCCAGCAGCTTAGGTGGCGGATACACTGAAGCTTTCTTT.

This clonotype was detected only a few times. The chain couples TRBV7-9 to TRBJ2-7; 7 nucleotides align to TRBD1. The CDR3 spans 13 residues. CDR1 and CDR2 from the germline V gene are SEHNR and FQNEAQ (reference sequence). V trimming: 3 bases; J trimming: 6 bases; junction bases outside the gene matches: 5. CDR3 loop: CASSFRDRAEQYF. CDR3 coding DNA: TGTGCCAGCAGCTTCCGAGACAGGGCCGAGCAGTACTTC.

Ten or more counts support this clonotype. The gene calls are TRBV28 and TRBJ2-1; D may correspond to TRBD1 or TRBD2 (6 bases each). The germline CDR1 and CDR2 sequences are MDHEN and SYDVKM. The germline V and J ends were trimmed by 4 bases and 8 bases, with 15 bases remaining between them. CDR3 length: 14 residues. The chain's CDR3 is CASSWTAGRHEQFF. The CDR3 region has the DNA TGTGCCAGCAGTTGGACAGCGGGTCGCCATGAGCAGTTCTTC.

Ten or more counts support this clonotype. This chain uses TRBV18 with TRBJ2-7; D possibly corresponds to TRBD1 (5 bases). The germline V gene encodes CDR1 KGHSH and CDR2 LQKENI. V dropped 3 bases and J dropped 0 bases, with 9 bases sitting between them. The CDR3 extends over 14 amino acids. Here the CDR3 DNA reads TGTGCCAGCTCACCGACAGCGAACTCCTACGAGCAGTACTTC. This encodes CASSPTANSYEQYF.

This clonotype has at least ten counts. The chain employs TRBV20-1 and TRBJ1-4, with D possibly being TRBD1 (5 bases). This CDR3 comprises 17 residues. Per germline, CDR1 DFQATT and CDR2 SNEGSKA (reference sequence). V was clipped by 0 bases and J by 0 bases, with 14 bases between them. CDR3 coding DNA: TGCAGTGCTAGAGATCCAGGGCAGGGCGCAACTAATGAAAAACTGTTTTTT. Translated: CSARDPGQGATNEKLFF.

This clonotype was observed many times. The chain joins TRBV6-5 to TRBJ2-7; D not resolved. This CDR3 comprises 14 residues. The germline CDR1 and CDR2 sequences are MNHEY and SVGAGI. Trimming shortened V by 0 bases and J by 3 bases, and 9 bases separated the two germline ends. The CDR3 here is CASSYSWQDYEQYF. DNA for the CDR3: TGTGCCAGCAGTTACTCGTGGCAGGACTACGAGCAGTACTTC.

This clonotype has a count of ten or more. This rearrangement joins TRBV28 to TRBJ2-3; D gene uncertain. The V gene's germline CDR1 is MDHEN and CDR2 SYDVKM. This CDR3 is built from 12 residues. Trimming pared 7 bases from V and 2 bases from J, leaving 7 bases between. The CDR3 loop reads CASNADTDTQYF. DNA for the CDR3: TGTGCCAGCAATGCTGACACAGATACGCAGTATTTT.

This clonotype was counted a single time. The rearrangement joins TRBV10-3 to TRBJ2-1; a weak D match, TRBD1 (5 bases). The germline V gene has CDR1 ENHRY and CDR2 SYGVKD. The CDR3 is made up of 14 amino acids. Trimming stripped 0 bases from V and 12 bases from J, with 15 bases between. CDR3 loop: CAISESLGADTQFF. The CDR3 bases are TGTGCCATCAGTGAGTCCCTTGGGGCAGATACGCAGTTCTTC.

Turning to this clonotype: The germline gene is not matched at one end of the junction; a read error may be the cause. The CDR3 DNA reads TGTGTCAGCAGCTCGCTGGGCTACAATGAGCAGTTCTTC. Residues: CVSSSLGYNEQFF. The genes are TRBV7-8 and TRBJ2-1; D not certain. The germline V gene encodes CDR1 SGHVS and CDR2 FQNEAQ. This CDR3 is built from 13 residues.

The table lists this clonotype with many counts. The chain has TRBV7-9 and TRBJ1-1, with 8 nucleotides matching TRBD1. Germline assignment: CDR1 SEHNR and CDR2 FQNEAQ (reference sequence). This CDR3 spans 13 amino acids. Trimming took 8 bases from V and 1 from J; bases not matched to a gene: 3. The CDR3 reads CASDRGENTEAFF. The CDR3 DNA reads TGTGCCAGCGACAGGGGCGAGAACACTGAAGCTTTCTTT.

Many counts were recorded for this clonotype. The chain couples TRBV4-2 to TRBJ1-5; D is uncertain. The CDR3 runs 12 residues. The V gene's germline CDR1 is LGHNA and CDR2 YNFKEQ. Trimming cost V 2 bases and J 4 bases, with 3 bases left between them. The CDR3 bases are TGTGCCAGCAGCCAACATAATCAGCCCCAGCATTTT. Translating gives CASSQHNQPQHF.

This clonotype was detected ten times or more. CDR3 in amino acids: CASSYSMTSGGLGYEQFF. Written as DNA, the CDR3 is TGTGCCAGCAGTTACTCGATGACTAGCGGGGGTCTCGGGTATGAGCAGTTCTTC. This chain uses TRBV6-5 with TRBJ2-1; 12 bases agree with TRBD2. The germline CDR1 and CDR2 sequences are MNHEY and SVGAGI. The CDR3 is 18 amino acids. The V gene end was trimmed by 0 bases and the J gene end by 8 bases; junction bases not matched to a gene: 11.

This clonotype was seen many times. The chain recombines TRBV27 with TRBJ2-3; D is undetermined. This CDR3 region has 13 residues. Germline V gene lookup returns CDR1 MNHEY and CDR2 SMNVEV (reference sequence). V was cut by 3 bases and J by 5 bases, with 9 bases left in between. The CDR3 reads CASSLIEEDTQYF. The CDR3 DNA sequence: TGTGCCAGCAGTTTGATAGAGGAAGATACGCAGTATTTT.

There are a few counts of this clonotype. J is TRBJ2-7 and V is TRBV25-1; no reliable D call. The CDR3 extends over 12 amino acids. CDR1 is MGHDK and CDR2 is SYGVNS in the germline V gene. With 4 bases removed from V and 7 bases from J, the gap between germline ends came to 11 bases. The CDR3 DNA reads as TGTGCCAGCAGTGTCGGGCTGGGTGAGCAGTACTTC. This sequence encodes CASSVGLGEQYF.

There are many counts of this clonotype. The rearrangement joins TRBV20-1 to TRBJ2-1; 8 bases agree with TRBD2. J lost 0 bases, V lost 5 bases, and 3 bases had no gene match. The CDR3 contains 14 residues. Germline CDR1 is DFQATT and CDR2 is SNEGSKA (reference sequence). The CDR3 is CSASGTSSYNEQFF. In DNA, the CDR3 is TGCAGTGCTTCCGGGACTAGCTCCTACAATGAGCAGTTCTTC.

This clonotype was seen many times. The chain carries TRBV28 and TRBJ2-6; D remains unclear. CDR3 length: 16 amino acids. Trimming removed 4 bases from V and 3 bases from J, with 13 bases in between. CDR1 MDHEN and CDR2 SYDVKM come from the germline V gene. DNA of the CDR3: TGTGCCAGCAGTTCTCCCCGGACCATTGGGGCCAACGTCCTGACTTTC. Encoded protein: CASSSPRTIGANVLTF.

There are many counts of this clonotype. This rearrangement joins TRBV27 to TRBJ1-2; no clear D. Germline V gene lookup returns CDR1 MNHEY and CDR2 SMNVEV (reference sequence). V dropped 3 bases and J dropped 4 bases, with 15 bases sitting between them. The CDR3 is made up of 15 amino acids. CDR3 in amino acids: CASSFSNGKGYGYTF. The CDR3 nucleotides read TGTGCCAGCAGTTTCTCCAACGGGAAGGGCTATGGCTACACCTTC.

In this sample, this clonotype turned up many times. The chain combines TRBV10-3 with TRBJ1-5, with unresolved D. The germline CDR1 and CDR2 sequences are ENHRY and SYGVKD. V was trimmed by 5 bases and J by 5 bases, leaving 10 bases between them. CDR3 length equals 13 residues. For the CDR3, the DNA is TGTGCCATCAGTCGACATCGGTATCAGCCCCAGCATTTT. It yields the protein CAISRHRYQPQHF.

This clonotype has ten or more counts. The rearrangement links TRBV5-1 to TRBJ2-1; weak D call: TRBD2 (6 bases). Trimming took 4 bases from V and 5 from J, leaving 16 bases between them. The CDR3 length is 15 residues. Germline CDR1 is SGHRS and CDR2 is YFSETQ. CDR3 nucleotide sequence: TGCGCCAGCAGCCCCCGGGACTTACGGGACAATGAGCAGTTCTTC. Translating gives CASSPRDLRDNEQFF.

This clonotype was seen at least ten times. This CDR3 is CASSAGTTEAFF. The CDR3 DNA reads TGTGCCAGCAGCGCGGGGACCACTGAAGCTTTCTTT. V usage is TRBV7-9 and J usage is TRBJ1-1; weak D call: TRBD1 (5 bases). Germline lookup yields CDR1 SEHNR and CDR2 FQNEAQ (reference sequence). V dropped 5 bases and J dropped 4 bases, with 8 bases sitting between them. CDR3 length: 12 residues. The whole variable domain, remainder taken from reference TRBV7-9 and TRBJ1-1, is DTGVSQNPRHKITKRGQNVTFRCDPISEHNRLYWYRQTLGQGPEFLTYFQNEAQLEKSRLLSDRFSAERPKGSFSTLEIQRTEQGDSAMYLCASSAGTTEAFFGQGTRLTVV.

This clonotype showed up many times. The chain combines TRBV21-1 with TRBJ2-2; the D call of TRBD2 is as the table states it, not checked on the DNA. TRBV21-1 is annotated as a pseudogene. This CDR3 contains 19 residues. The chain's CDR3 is CASSNRYAPPGGITGELFF. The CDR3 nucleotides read TGTGCCAGCAGCAACCGATACGCTCCGCCGGGAGGTATAACCGGGGAGCTGTTTTTT.

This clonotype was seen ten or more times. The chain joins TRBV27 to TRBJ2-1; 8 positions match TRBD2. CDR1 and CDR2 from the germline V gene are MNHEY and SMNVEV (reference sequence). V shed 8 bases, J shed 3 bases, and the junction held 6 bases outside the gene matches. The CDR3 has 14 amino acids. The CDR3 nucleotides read TGTGCCAGCGCCCCGGGGGGGAACTACAATGAGCAGTTCTTC. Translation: CASAPGGNYNEQFF.

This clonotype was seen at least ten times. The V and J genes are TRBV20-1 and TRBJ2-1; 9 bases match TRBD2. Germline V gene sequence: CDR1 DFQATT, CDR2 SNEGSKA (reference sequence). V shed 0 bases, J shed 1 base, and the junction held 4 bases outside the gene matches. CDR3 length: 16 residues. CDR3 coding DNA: TGCAGTGCTAGAGATCGACTAGCGGTTTCCTACAATGAGCAGTTCTTC. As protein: CSARDRLAVSYNEQFF.